Listed here are 12 T cell receptor beta chains from one sample, sequenced in a study of blood T cell repertoires in COVID-19. The repertoire was sequenced with immunoSEQ multiplex PCR; TCRdb's copy has only in-frame clones and lacks some. There are roughly 410,000 clones in the sample; around 92% occur only once, and more than 1% lies in the top ten. Source material: peripheral blood. The receptors stem from a man aged 40-55 years with acute or convalescent COVID-19.

V and J are TRBV7-9 and TRBJ1-1; no clear D gene. CDR3 length equals 14 residues. With 3 bases removed from V and 3 bases from J, the gap between germline ends came to 11 bases. Germline loops: CDR1 SEHNR, CDR2 FQNEAQ (reference sequence). The chain's CDR3 is CASSFLNSDTEAFF. The CDR3 DNA sequence: TGTGCCAGCAGCTTTCTTAACAGTGACACTGAAGCTTTCTTT.

The V gene is TRBV29-1, the J gene TRBJ2-2; D possibly corresponds to TRBD1 (6 bases). V gave up 4 bases and J gave up 4 bases, with 10 bases separating them. In germline, CDR1 is SQVTM, CDR2 ANQGSEA. There are 13 residues in the CDR3. Here the CDR3 reads CSVVEGGTGELFF. The CDR3 nucleotides are TGCAGCGTTGTAGAAGGGGGCACCGGGGAGCTGTTTTTT.

This clone was recorded a few times. The V gene is TRBV7-6, the J gene TRBJ1-2; D unresolved. The germline CDR1 and CDR2 sequences are SGHVS and FNYEAQ. With 5 bases removed from V and 2 bases from J, the gap between germline ends came to 15 bases. The CDR3 loop spans 15 amino acids. CDR3 coding DNA: TGTGCCAGCAGCCAGAAACGACCGGGGAACTATGGCTACACCTTC. Amino acid sequence: CASSQKRPGNYGYTF.

This chain uses TRBV28 with TRBJ1-2, with D uncertain. V was trimmed by 2 bases and J by 0 bases, leaving 7 bases between them. Germline values: CDR1 MDHEN, CDR2 SYDVKM. The CDR3 length is 14 residues. The CDR3 DNA reads TGTGCCAGCAGTTTAGGAGGAGCTAACTATGGCTACACCTTC. Encoded protein: CASSLGGANYGYTF.

This sequence joins TRBV29-1 and TRBJ1-2; D not certain. The CDR3 has 16 amino acids. The V gene lost 0 bases and the J gene lost 8 bases, with 22 bases spanning the gap. Per germline, CDR1 SQVTM and CDR2 ANQGSEA. CDR3 sequence: CSVEETGFEGLGGYTF. The CDR3 DNA follows: TGCAGCGTTGAAGAAACCGGTTTCGAGGGTTTAGGGGGCTACACCTTC.

The rearrangement uses TRBV6-1 and TRBJ2-1; 9 nucleotides agree with TRBD2. This CDR3 contains 16 residues. Trimming took 1 base from V and 0 from J; bases not matched to a gene: 1. Germline V lookup: CDR1 MNHNS, CDR2 SASEGT. CDR3 in amino acids: CASSEVSGSSYNEQFF. The CDR3 DNA reads as TGTGCCAGCAGTGAAGTTAGCGGGAGCTCCTACAATGAGCAGTTCTTC.

V is TRBV28 and J is TRBJ2-2; tentatively, D is TRBD1 (5 bases). Germline values: CDR1 MDHEN, CDR2 SYDVKM. CDR3 length: 16 residues. V was cut by 2 bases and J by 0 bases, with 10 bases left in between. The CDR3 DNA reads TGTGCCAGCAGTTTAGTTTCAGGGCCGAACACCGGGGAGCTGTTTTTT. It specifies CASSLVSGPNTGELFF.

J is TRBJ1-2 and V is TRBV30, with D hard to call. Germline V CDR1 and CDR2: GTSNPN, SVGIG (reference sequence). The CDR3 consists of 12 residues. Trimming shortened V by 0 bases and J by 7 bases, and 9 bases separated the two germline ends. This chain's CDR3 is CAWSVSGRGYTF. CDR3 in DNA: TGTGCCTGGAGTGTTTCTGGGCGTGGCTACACCTTC.

The chain joins TRBV3-1 (or the pseudogene TRBV3-2) to TRBJ2-1; D not certain. V lost 2 bases and J lost 2, with 13 bases in between. This CDR3 contains 16 residues. The germline V gene has CDR1 LGHDT and CDR2 YNNKEL (reference sequence). The CDR3 nucleotides read TGTGCCAGCAGCCAACCCAAGCGTAAACCCTACAATGAGCAGTTCTTC. Encoded protein: CASSQPKRKPYNEQFF.

The V call is TRBV9, the J call TRBJ2-2, with D perhaps matching TRBD1 (6 bases). The CDR3 runs to 14 residues. Germline V CDR1 and CDR2: SGDLS, YYNGEE. V shed 6 bases and J shed 6 bases, with 15 bases lying between them. CDR3 protein: CASNRITGPGELFF. The DNA of the CDR3 is TGTGCCAGCAACAGAATTACAGGGCCCGGGGAGCTGTTTTTT.

CDR3 loop: CASSPRHPARTGLNTEAFF. The CDR3 DNA reads as TGTGCCAGCAGCCCGCGTCACCCCGCTCGGACAGGGCTGAACACTGAAGCTTTCTTT. J is TRBJ1-1 and V is TRBV9; 8 nucleotides align to TRBD1. V dropped 4 bases and J dropped 0; count of bases not matched to a gene: 17. Looked up from germline, CDR1 is SGDLS and CDR2 is YYNGEE. The CDR3 has 19 amino acids.

This clone was detected a few times. The chain is built from TRBV27 and TRBJ1-2, with 10 bases aligning to TRBD1. The CDR3 is 18 residues long. V gave up 3 bases and J gave up 6 bases; unmatched junction bases: 16. Germline assignment: CDR1 MNHEY and CDR2 SMNVEV (reference sequence). CDR3 sequence reads: CASSFARTGGVLTDGYTF. CDR3 nucleotides: TGTGCCAGCAGTTTTGCCCGGACAGGGGGGGTTCTCACGGATGGCTACACCTTC.